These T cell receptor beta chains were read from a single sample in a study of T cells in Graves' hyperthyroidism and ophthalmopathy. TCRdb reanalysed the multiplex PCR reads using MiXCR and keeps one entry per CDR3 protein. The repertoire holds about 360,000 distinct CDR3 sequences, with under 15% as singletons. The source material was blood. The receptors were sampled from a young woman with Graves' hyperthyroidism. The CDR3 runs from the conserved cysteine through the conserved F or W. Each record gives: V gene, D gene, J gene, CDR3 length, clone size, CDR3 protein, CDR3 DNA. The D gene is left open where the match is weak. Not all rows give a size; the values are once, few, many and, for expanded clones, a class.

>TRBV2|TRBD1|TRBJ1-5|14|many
CASHDRAENQPQHF
TGTGCCAGCCACGACAGGGCGGAGAATCAGCCCCAGCATTTT
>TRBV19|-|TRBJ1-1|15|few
CASRGLGEEDTEAFF
TGTGCCAGTAGAGGCCTAGGGGAAGAGGACACTGAAGCTTTCTTT
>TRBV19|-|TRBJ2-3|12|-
CASRWGTDTQYF
TGTGCCAGTAGATGGGGCACAGATACGCAGTATTTT
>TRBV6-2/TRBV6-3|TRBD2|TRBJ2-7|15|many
CASSDYPSGSYEQYF
TGTGCCAGCAGTGATTACCCTAGCGGGAGTTACGAGCAGTACTTC
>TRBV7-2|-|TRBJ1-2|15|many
CASSPPDRLNYGYTF
TGTGCCAGCAGCCCACCCGACCGTCTTAACTATGGCTACACCTTC
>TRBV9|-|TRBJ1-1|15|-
CASSDGAGVHTEAFF
TGTGCCAGCAGCGATGGGGCTGGGGTACACACTGAAGCTTTCTTT
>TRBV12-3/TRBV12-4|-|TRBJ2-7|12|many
CASGASTYEQYF
TGTGCCAGCGGGGCTAGCACCTACGAGCAGTACTTC
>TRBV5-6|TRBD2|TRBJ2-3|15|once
CASRGRGGGTDTQYF
TGTGCCAGCAGGGGGCGGGGGGGAGGGACAGATACGCAGTATTTT
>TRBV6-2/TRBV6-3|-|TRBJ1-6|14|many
CASSFTPENSPLHF
TGTGCCAGCAGTTTCACCCCGGAGAATTCACCCCTCCACTTT
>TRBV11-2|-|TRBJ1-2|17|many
CASRTSGGRLANYGYTF
TGTGCCAGCAGAACTAGTGGGGGACGGTTAGCTAACTATGGCTACACCTTC
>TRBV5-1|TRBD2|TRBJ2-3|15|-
CASHLGLAGGNTQYF
TGCGCCAGCCACCTTGGACTAGCGGGAGGAAATACGCAGTATTTT
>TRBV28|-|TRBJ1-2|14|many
CASSLAGTNYGYTF
TGTGCCAGCAGTTTGGCCGGGACTAACTATGGCTACACCTTC
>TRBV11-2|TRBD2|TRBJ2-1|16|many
CASSPLVRGGGNEQFF
TGTGCCAGCAGCCCCTTAGTGCGCGGGGGGGGGAATGAGCAGTTCTTC
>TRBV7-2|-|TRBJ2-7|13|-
CASSQHEAYEQYF
TGTGCCAGCAGCCAGCATGAGGCCTACGAGCAGTACTTC
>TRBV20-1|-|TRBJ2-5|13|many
CSARDPARETQYF
TGCAGTGCTAGAGATCCTGCTCGGGAGACCCAGTACTTC
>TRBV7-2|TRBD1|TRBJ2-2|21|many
CASSGTGTGKFALRNTGELFF
TGTGCCAGCAGCGGGACCGGGACAGGGAAATTTGCCCTCCGGAACACCGGGGAGCTGTTTTTT
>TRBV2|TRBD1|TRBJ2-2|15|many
CAGRRTGVNTGELFF
TGTGCCGGACGACGGACAGGAGTTAACACCGGGGAGCTGTTTTTT
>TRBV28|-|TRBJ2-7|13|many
CASSLHRTYEQYF
TGTGCCAGCAGTTTACACAGGACCTACGAGCAGTACTTC
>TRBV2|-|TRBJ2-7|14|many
CASRKETDSYEQYF
TGTGCCAGCAGAAAAGAGACAGACTCCTACGAGCAGTACTTC
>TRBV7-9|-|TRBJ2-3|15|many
CASSLGTLHSDTQYF
TGTGCCAGCAGCTTAGGGACTCTCCACTCAGATACGCAGTATTTT
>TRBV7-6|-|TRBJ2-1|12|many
CASSPAPGLPFF
TGTGCCAGCAGCCCCGCCCCGGGTTTACCGTTCTTC
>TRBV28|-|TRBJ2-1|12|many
CASSLSMAKQFF
TGTGCCAGCAGTTTATCCATGGCTAAGCAGTTCTTC
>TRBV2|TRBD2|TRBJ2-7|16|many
CASNRDRGGGPHEQYF
TGTGCCAGCAATCGGGATCGGGGGGGAGGGCCACACGAGCAGTACTTC
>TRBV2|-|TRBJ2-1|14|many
CASSEVSTYNEQFF
TGTGCCAGCAGTGAGGTATCAACTTACAATGAGCAGTTCTTC
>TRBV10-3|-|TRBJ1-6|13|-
CAISEPPGSPLHF
TGTGCCATCAGTGAACCCCCGGGTTCACCCCTCCACTTT
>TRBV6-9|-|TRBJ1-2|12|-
CASGTPNYGYTF
TGCGCCAGTGGGACACCTAACTATGGCTACACCTTC
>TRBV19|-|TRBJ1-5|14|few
CASSVLRSNQPQHF
TGTGCCAGTAGTGTCCTCCGTAGCAATCAGCCCCAGCATTTT
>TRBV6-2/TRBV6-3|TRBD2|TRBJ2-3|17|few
CASSNSGRADVADTQYF
TGTGCCAGCAGCAATAGCGGGAGGGCCGATGTGGCAGATACGCAGTATTTT